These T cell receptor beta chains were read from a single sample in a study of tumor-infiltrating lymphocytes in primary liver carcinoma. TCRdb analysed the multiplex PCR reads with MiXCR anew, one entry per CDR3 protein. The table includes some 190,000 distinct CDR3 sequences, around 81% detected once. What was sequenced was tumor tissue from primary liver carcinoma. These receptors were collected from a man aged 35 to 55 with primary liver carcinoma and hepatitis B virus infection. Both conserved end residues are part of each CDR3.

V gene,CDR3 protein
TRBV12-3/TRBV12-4,CASSPAGQANQPQHF
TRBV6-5,CASSPQGTVNYGYTF
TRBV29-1,CSVEGESSAEYEQFF
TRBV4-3,CASNQDLAGASYDEQFF
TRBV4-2,CANSQEAGWAYNEQFF
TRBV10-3,CAISESTGQAQHF
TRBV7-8,CASTLKGAGSHADTQYF
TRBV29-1,CSVAGTSGSWETQYF
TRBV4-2,CTSSQGQGVTDTQYF
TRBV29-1,CGVEADRGDIQYF